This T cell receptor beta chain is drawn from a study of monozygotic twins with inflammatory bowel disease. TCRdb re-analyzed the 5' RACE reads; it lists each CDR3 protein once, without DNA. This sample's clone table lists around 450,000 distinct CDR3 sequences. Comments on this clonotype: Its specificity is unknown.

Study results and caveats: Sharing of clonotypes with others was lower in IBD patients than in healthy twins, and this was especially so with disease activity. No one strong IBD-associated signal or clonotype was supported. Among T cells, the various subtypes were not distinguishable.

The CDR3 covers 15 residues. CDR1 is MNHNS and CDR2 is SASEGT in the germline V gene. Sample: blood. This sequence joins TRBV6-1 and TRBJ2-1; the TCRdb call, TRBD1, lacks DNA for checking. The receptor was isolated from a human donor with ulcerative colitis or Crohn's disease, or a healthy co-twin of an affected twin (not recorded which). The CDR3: CASSEQRGIYNEQFF.